One and the same sample provided the 28 T cell receptor beta chains below, sequenced in a study of blood T cell repertoires in COVID-19. Some clones are missing from TCRdb's copy, which holds only in-frame ones; the method was immunoSEQ multiplex PCR. This table holds a few hundred thousand clones, about nine tenths found once. Sequencing was performed on peripheral blood. Receptor source: a man between 35 and 55 years old who had recovered from COVID-19.

The chain couples TRBV27 to TRBJ1-6; D uncertain. V gave up 1 base and J gave up 0 bases, with 7 bases separating them. The CDR3 has 16 amino acids. Germline V lookup: CDR1 MNHEY, CDR2 SMNVEV (reference sequence). The chain's CDR3 is CASSLFPSSYNSPLHF. CDR3 nucleotide sequence: TGTGCCAGCAGTTTATTTCCCAGCTCCTATAATTCACCCCTCCACTTT.

CDR3 protein: CASSRGGAATNEKLFF. The CDR3 DNA reads as TGTGCCAGCAGCCGAGGGGGCGCAGCAACTAATGAAAAACTGTTTTTT. The V call is TRBV5-4, the J call TRBJ1-4, with TRBD1 matching 7 bases. V was clipped by 4 bases and J by 0 bases; unmatched bases: 6. The CDR3 extends over 16 amino acids. Germline loops: CDR1 SGHNT, CDR2 YYREEE (reference sequence).

The chain has TRBV4-3 and TRBJ2-7, with D perhaps TRBD1 (6 bases). CDR3 size: 17 residues. In germline, CDR1 is LGHNA, CDR2 YSLEER. Trimming left V 0 bases short and J 3 bases short, with 18 bases between. The CDR3: CASSQDLVQGHSYEQYF. The CDR3 DNA reads TGCGCCAGCAGCCAAGATCTAGTCCAGGGGCATAGCTACGAGCAGTACTTC.

The chain is built from TRBV12-5 and TRBJ2-1, with 9 bases that match TRBD2. With V trimmed by 5 bases and J by 4 bases, 3 bases remained unmatched. Per germline, CDR1 LGHNT and CDR2 FRNRAP. This CDR3 is 14 amino acids long. The CDR3 region is CASGLAGTYNEQFF. CDR3 bases: TGTGCTAGTGGTCTAGCGGGGACTTACAATGAGCAGTTCTTC.

J is TRBJ1-4 and V is TRBV7-2; TRBD1 agrees at 7 bases. Germline-derived CDR1 and CDR2 are SGHTA and FQGNSA. The V and J ends lost 5 bases and 12 bases, in that order; junction bases with no gene match: 18. The CDR3 extends over 16 amino acids. For the CDR3, the DNA is TGTGCCAGCAGCCACCCGAAGACGACAGGGCTCAGGGAACTGTTTTTT. Protein sequence: CASSHPKTTGLRELFF.

The chain combines TRBV12-3 or TRBV12-4 with TRBJ2-1; a possible D gene is TRBD1 (5 bases). The V end lost 2 bases, the J end lost 8 bases, and 10 bases lay between the germline ends. The length of the CDR3 is 13 residues. CDR3 loop: CASSLRGLDEQFF. DNA of the CDR3: TGTGCCAGCAGTTTAAGGGGCCTCGATGAGCAGTTCTTC.

The chain uses TRBV10-3 and TRBJ1-5, with a tentative D call TRBD1 (6 bases). CDR3 length: 14 residues. V dropped 2 bases and J dropped 4 bases, with 9 bases sitting between them. CDR1 and CDR2 (germline): ENHRY, SYGVKD. The CDR3, as DNA: TGTGCCATCAGTGAGGCCAGGGGAAATCAGCCCCAGCATTTT. This translates into CAISEARGNQPQHF.

The CDR3 DNA follows: TGTGCCAGCAGCAGGGGGAGGGGAGACAATCAGCCCCAGCATTTT. Its protein is CASSRGRGDNQPQHF. V is TRBV7-9 and J is TRBJ1-5, with D possibly matching TRBD1 (6 bases). V was trimmed by 5 bases and J by 3 bases, leaving 14 bases between them. Germline V gene lookup returns CDR1 SEHNR and CDR2 FQNEAQ (reference sequence). The CDR3 runs to 15 residues.

V gene TRBV15 combines with J gene TRBJ2-5, with D perhaps TRBD2 (5 bases). The V and J ends lost 5 bases and 2 bases respectively, with 15 bases between them. Germline loops: CDR1 LNHNV, CDR2 YYDKDF (reference sequence). There are 15 residues in the CDR3. The chain's CDR3 is CATSRTPASQETQYF. DNA for the CDR3: TGTGCCACCAGCCGGACTCCGGCCTCTCAAGAGACCCAGTACTTC.

This clone showed up just a few times. The genes are TRBV27 and TRBJ2-6; D is perhaps TRBD1 (6 bases). The germline V gene encodes CDR1 MNHEY and CDR2 SMNVEV (reference sequence). The CDR3 runs 15 residues. V was cut by 6 bases and J by 1 base, with 10 bases left in between. CDR3 sequence reads: CASSGTGSGANVLTF. CDR3 nucleotide sequence: TGTGCCAGCAGCGGAACAGGGTCTGGGGCCAACGTCCTGACTTTC.

This sequence joins TRBV20-1 and TRBJ2-7, with 8 bases fitting TRBD2. The length of the CDR3 is 11 residues. Germline V gives CDR1 DFQATT, CDR2 SNEGSKA (reference sequence). The V gene end was trimmed by 6 bases and the J gene end by 6 bases; junction bases not matched to a gene: 4. Here the CDR3 DNA reads TGCAGTGCCCTAACTAGCGGCGAGCAGTACTTC. This gives the protein CSALTSGEQYF.

This sequence joins TRBV2 and TRBJ2-1, with 11 bases identical to TRBD2. After removal of 5 bases from V and 5 bases from J, the junction contained 5 bases not matched to a gene. CDR1 is SNHLY and CDR2 is FYNNEI in the germline V gene. The CDR3 extends over 15 amino acids. Written as DNA, the CDR3 is TGTGCCAGCAGTTTGGGACTAGCGGTGAACAATGAGCAGTTCTTC. It yields the protein CASSLGLAVNNEQFF.

The rearrangement links TRBV6-2 or TRBV6-3 to TRBJ1-2; no definite D call. This CDR3 is built from 13 residues. V was shortened by 2 bases and J by 8 bases, with 12 bases between the two germline ends. Per germline, CDR1 MNHEY and CDR2 SVGEGT. CDR3 region: CASSYNPYQGYTF. Here the CDR3 DNA reads TGTGCCAGCAGTTACAATCCATACCAGGGCTACACCTTC.

The chain recombines TRBV4-2 with TRBJ1-1; TRBD1 is a possible D gene (5 bases). V was trimmed by 0 bases and J by 1 base, leaving 9 bases between them. The germline V gene encodes CDR1 LGHNA and CDR2 YNFKEQ. The CDR3 covers 15 residues. CDR3 in DNA: TGTGCCAGCAGCCAAGAGTGGGGCACGAACACTGAAGCTTTCTTT. The encoded protein is CASSQEWGTNTEAFF.

This clone was seen a single time. This rearrangement joins TRBV30 to TRBJ1-5; 7 nucleotides match TRBD1. This CDR3 is built from 13 residues. V gave up 5 bases and J gave up 3 bases; unmatched junction bases: 4. Germline values: CDR1 GTSNPN, CDR2 SVGIG (reference sequence). The CDR3 coding sequence is TGTGCCTGGGCCGGGACAGACAATCAGCCCCAGCATTTT. As protein: CAWAGTDNQPQHF. Variable domain in full (rest from reference TRBV30 and TRBJ1-5): SQTIHQWPATLVQPVGSPLSLECTVEGTSNPNLYWYRQAAGRGLQLLFYSVGIGQISSEVPQNLSASRPQDRQFILSSKKLLLSDSGFYLCAWAGTDNQPQHFGDGTRLSIL.

This clone was recorded once. The genes are TRBV4-1 and TRBJ2-7; 7 bases align to TRBD2. Germline V CDR1 and CDR2: MGHRA, YSYEKL. Losses at the gene ends were 1 base for V and 7 bases for J; bases not matched to a gene: 16. This CDR3 contains 17 residues. DNA for the CDR3: TGCGCCAGCAGCCAAGGATCCAGCGGGGCCACCAAGTTAGAGCAGTACTTC. Translation gives CASSQGSSGATKLEQYF.

The chain links TRBV7-9 to TRBJ2-7, with 8 bases fitting TRBD2. The CDR3 has 14 residues. J gave up 4 bases and V 1 base, and 3 bases lay outside the gene matches. Per germline, CDR1 SEHNR and CDR2 FQNEAQ (reference sequence). The CDR3 reads CASSLGTSRYEQYF. For the CDR3, the DNA is TGTGCCAGCAGCTTAGGGACTAGCAGGTACGAGCAGTACTTC.

This clone occurred a few times. Here the CDR3 reads CASSLTSWETQYF. CDR3 DNA sequence: TGTGCCAGTAGTCTGACTAGCTGGGAGACCCAGTACTTC. The V call is TRBV19, the J call TRBJ2-5; TRBD2 matches 7 bases. Germline CDR1 is LNHDA and CDR2 is SQIVND (reference sequence). The CDR3 loop spans 13 amino acids. V dropped 5 bases and J dropped 5; count of bases not matched to a gene: 5. The whole variable domain, filled in from reference TRBV19 and TRBJ2-5, reads DGGITQSPKYLFRKEGQNVTLSCEQNLNHDAMYWYRQDPGQGLRLIYYSQIVNDFQKGDIAEGYSVSREKKESFPLTVTSAQKNPTAFYLCASSLTSWETQYFGPGTRLLVL.

V gene TRBV9 combines with J gene TRBJ2-3; weak D call: TRBD2 (6 bases). Trimming removed 0 bases from V and 4 bases from J, with 15 bases in between. This CDR3 contains 16 residues. The germline V gene has CDR1 SGDLS and CDR2 YYNGEE. The CDR3 bases are TGTGCCAGCAGCGTAGGGTTTCGCGGAGGGGCAGATACGCAGTATTTT. Its translation: CASSVGFRGGADTQYF.

The V and J genes are TRBV9 and TRBJ2-7; 10 bases map to TRBD1. Germline V gives CDR1 SGDLS, CDR2 YYNGEE. The CDR3 loop spans 15 amino acids. Trimming removed 3 bases from V and 5 bases from J; junction bases left unmatched: 8. The CDR3 nucleotides read TGTGCCAGCAGCGCCACGTGGGACAGGGGCAACGAGCAGTACTTC. This codes for CASSATWDRGNEQYF.

This clone was seen only once. The chain couples TRBV2 to TRBJ2-7; D not certain. Trimming took off 9 bases at V and 2 bases at J, with 5 bases between the two ends. The germline CDR1 and CDR2 sequences are SNHLY and FYNNEI. The CDR3 runs to 10 residues. The CDR3 sequence is CASQAYEQYF. The DNA for the CDR3 is TGTGCCAGTCAGGCCTACGAGCAGTACTTC.

V is TRBV4-1 and J is TRBJ1-3, with a weak D call TRBD1 (5 bases). This CDR3 is built from 14 residues. Per germline, CDR1 MGHRA and CDR2 YSYEKL. V lost 5 bases, J lost 2 bases, and 10 bases lay in between. CDR3 in DNA: TGCGCCAGCAGCTACGGGACTCCTGGAAACACCATATATTTT. It specifies CASSYGTPGNTIYF.

This chain links TRBV7-2 with TRBJ1-2; TRBD1 matches at 7 bases. After removal of 2 bases from V and 4 bases from J, the junction contained 7 bases not matched to a gene. The CDR3 has 15 residues. Germline assignment: CDR1 SGHTA and CDR2 FQGNSA. This CDR3 reads CASSLRTGPSYGYTF. As DNA, the CDR3 is TGTGCCAGCAGCTTACGGACAGGACCCTCCTATGGCTACACCTTC.

The chain uses TRBV5-1 and TRBJ1-1, with 12 bases lining up with TRBD1. The CDR3 consists of 18 residues. The germline CDR1 and CDR2 sequences are SGHRS and YFSETQ. With V trimmed by 4 bases and J by 6 bases, 16 bases remained unmatched. Written as DNA, the CDR3 is TGCGCCAGCAGCGCGACCGGGACAGGGGGCGCAGGTAAGGCTGAAGCTTTCTTT. It is translated as CASSATGTGGAGKAEAFF.

This sequence joins TRBV4-1 and TRBJ1-3, with TRBD1 matching over 7 bases. The CDR3 contains 14 residues. With 7 bases clipped from V and 9 bases from J, the junction kept 12 bases outside the gene matches. Germline loops: CDR1 MGHRA, CDR2 YSYEKL. The CDR3 coding sequence is TGCGCCAGCACCACCTCCGGACAGGACTCCACCATATATTTT. Translating it yields CASTTSGQDSTIYF.

The table lists this clone with many counts. The V call is TRBV6-5, the J call TRBJ1-6; D uncertain. Germline CDR1 reads MNHEY; CDR2 reads SVGAGI. V shed 8 bases and J shed 9 bases, with 8 bases lying between them. The CDR3 loop spans 11 amino acids. In nucleotides, the CDR3 is TGTGCCAGCCGCCTCGGTTCACCCCTCCACTTT. It encodes CASRLGSPLHF.

The CDR3 here is CASRGDRVDPRQQDTQYF. CDR3 in DNA: TGTGCCAGCAGGGGAGACAGGGTGGACCCGAGGCAGCAAGATACGCAGTATTTT. The rearrangement uses TRBV2 and TRBJ2-3; 7 nucleotides line up with TRBD1. CDR1 is SNHLY and CDR2 is FYNNEI in the germline V gene. The V gene end was trimmed by 6 bases and the J gene end by 5 bases; junction bases not matched to a gene: 20. The CDR3 is 18 amino acids.

This chain uses TRBV25-1 with TRBJ2-3; D perhaps matches TRBD2 (6 bases). Germline CDR1 and CDR2: MGHDK and SYGVNS. The V gene lost 2 bases and the J gene lost 3 bases, with 12 bases spanning the gap. The CDR3 is made up of 15 amino acids. CDR3 amino acids: CASSEGGGGTDTQYF. CDR3 bases: TGTGCCAGCAGTGAAGGGGGAGGTGGGACAGATACGCAGTATTTT.